Sequencing of this T cell receptor (beta chain) was carried out in a study of control samples from healthy donors and cancer patients (dated by TCRdb to 2018 to 2020). On this clone itself: It has no known antigen specificity. No per-base quality is available; no much larger clone lies one base away.

V lost 0 bases and J lost 3 bases; the stretch between them is 18 bases long. CDR1 SGDLS and CDR2 YYNGEE are derived from the germline V gene. The CDR3, from cysteine to phenylalanine, totals 18 residues. Just the 54-base CDR3 DNA is kept, in frame starting at base 1. The method behind the library was the immunoSEQ multiplex PCR assay. TCRdb took this table from immuneACCESS and kept in-frame rearrangements with V and J called. Such tables lack part of the clones; where checked against another copy, unresolved V genes explain under half of the gap, and the rest is unexplained. Here the sample has about 140,000 clones; about 88% occur a single time. The ten largest clones capture 8.5% to 9.5% of the sample.

The TCR was taken from a woman aged 30 to 39 in good health. This sequence uses TRBV9 and TRBJ1-4; a confident D gene designation cannot be given. Sequences were obtained from blood. The DNA reads TGTGCCAGCAGCGTAGTGGCAGCCGACTGGCGGGCTAATGAAAAACTGTTTTTT. It translates to CASSVVAADWRANEKLFF.